The 29 T cell receptor beta chains below were found in one sample sequenced in a study of blood T cell repertoires in COVID-19. Sequencing used immunoSEQ multiplex PCR; TCRdb keeps in-frame clones, though not all of them. In the table there are a few hundred thousand clones, approximately 91% of which are singletons. Sequenced sample: peripheral blood. These receptors all stem from a person aged 18 to 35 with COVID-19, enrolled during active disease.

The chain couples TRBV19 to TRBJ2-3; TRBD1 matches 7 bases. The length of the CDR3 is 16 residues. The trim removed 5 bases at V and 2 bases at J, leaving 10 bases unmatched. Germline V gene sequence: CDR1 LNHDA, CDR2 SQIVND (reference sequence). This CDR3 is CASSPQTGLLTDTQYF. The CDR3 DNA follows: TGTGCCAGTAGTCCCCAGACAGGGCTACTCACAGATACGCAGTATTTT. The full variable domain, in which reference TRBV19 and TRBJ2-3 provide the parts outside the CDR3, is DGGITQSPKYLFRKEGQNVTLSCEQNLNHDAMYWYRQDPGQGLRLIYYSQIVNDFQKGDIAEGYSVSREKKESFPLTVTSAQKNPTAFYLCASSPQTGLLTDTQYFGPGTRLTVL.

The V gene is TRBV28, the J gene TRBJ1-2; 7 positions match TRBD1. CDR3 size: 13 residues. J lost 7 bases, V lost 6 bases, and 8 bases had no gene match. Germline assignment: CDR1 MDHEN and CDR2 SYDVKM. Here the CDR3 DNA reads TGTGCCAGCAGCCAAGACAGGGTGGGTGGCTACACCTTC. As protein: CASSQDRVGGYTF.

This clone was seen a single time. J is TRBJ1-5 and V is TRBV24-1; TRBD1 aligns across 7 bases. J lost 3 bases, V lost 9 bases, and 7 bases had no gene match. CDR1 is KGHDR and CDR2 is SFDVKD in the germline V gene. The CDR3 runs 14 residues. This chain's CDR3 is CATAGQEFNQPQHF. DNA of the CDR3: TGTGCCACCGCCGGACAGGAGTTCAATCAGCCCCAGCATTTT.

The chain couples TRBV19 to TRBJ1-5, with D perhaps TRBD1 (5 bases). V was trimmed by 3 bases and J by 2 bases, leaving 8 bases between them. Germline-derived CDR1 and CDR2 are LNHDA and SQIVND (reference sequence). The CDR3 is 14 amino acids. This chain's CDR3 is CASSMWGGNQPQHF. The CDR3 coding sequence is TGTGCCAGTAGTATGTGGGGGGGCAATCAGCCCCAGCATTTT.

The rearrangement links TRBV28 to TRBJ1-2; no reliable D call. This CDR3 contains 13 residues. The germline gives CDR1 MDHEN, CDR2 SYDVKM. V lost 5 bases and J 3 bases, leaving 10 bases between the germline ends. The CDR3 loop reads CASSENFDYGYTF. The CDR3 nucleotides are TGTGCCAGCAGTGAGAACTTCGACTATGGCTACACCTTC.

V gene TRBV29-1 combines with J gene TRBJ2-3; D unclear. The CDR3 totals 12 residues. Between the trimmed V and J ends, which lost 0 bases and 11 bases, there was a span of 12 bases. The V gene's germline CDR1 is SQVTM and CDR2 ANQGSEA. The CDR3 loop is CSVEDSTPGQYF. In nucleotides, the CDR3 is TGCAGCGTTGAAGATTCTACTCCTGGGCAGTATTTT.

This clone was seen once. This chain connects TRBV2 to TRBJ2-7; a possible D gene is TRBD2 (6 bases). V lost 8 bases and J 7 bases, leaving 18 bases between the germline ends. Germline lookup yields CDR1 SNHLY and CDR2 FYNNEI. The CDR3 has 13 amino acids. CDR3 region: CASAREPRLEQYF. Here the CDR3 DNA reads TGTGCCAGCGCTCGGGAGCCAAGGTTAGAGCAGTACTTC. The full variable domain, in which reference TRBV2 and TRBJ2-7 provide the parts outside the CDR3, is EPEVTQTPSHQVTQMGQEVILRCVPISNHLYFYWYRQILGQKVEFLVSFYNNEISEKSEIFDDQFSVERPDGSNFTLKIRSTKLEDSAMYFCASAREPRLEQYFGPGTRLTVT.

The DNA of the CDR3 is TGTGCCAGCAGCCAACGCCCGGGATTTGGCACAGATACGCAGTATTTT. Its translation is CASSQRPGFGTDTQYF. The chain has TRBV14 and TRBJ2-3, with D perhaps matching TRBD2 (5 bases). This CDR3 region has 16 residues. Per the germline V gene, CDR1 is SGHDN and CDR2 is FVKESK. Trimming took off 2 bases at V and 1 base at J, with 13 bases between the two ends. Full variable domain (rest looked up from reference TRBV14 and TRBJ2-3): EAGVTQFPSHSVIEKGQTVTLRCDPISGHDNLYWYRRVMGKEIKFLLHFVKESKQDESGMPNNRFLAERTGGTYSTLKVQPAELEDSGVYFCASSQRPGFGTDTQYFGPGTRLTVL.

V usage is TRBV30 and J usage is TRBJ1-1; unclear D gene. V lost 2 bases and J 5 bases, leaving 15 bases between the germline ends. CDR1 and CDR2 (germline): GTSNPN, SVGIG (reference sequence). The length of the CDR3 is 14 residues. The DNA of the CDR3 is TGTGCCTGGAGTAAGACTTGGGGAGGGACTGAAGCTTTCTTT. Translated: CAWSKTWGGTEAFF.

The V and J genes are TRBV27 and TRBJ2-1, with 11 bases that match TRBD2. Germline CDR1 reads MNHEY; CDR2 reads SMNVEV (reference sequence). The CDR3 is made up of 14 amino acids. Losses at the gene ends were 6 bases for V and 7 bases for J; bases not matched to a gene: 5. CDR3 region: CASRTSGSGNEQFF. The DNA of the CDR3 is TGTGCCAGCAGAACTAGCGGGAGTGGGAATGAGCAGTTCTTC.

This sequence joins TRBV19 and TRBJ2-3; possible D gene TRBD1, 5 bases. The germline V gene has CDR1 LNHDA and CDR2 SQIVND (reference sequence). Deletions cut 5 bases from V and 0 bases from J, with 15 bases between. The CDR3 runs 16 residues. The CDR3 region is CASSVSQVPSTDTQYF. The CDR3 nucleotides are TGTGCCAGTAGTGTCTCACAGGTCCCTAGCACAGATACGCAGTATTTT.

The rearrangement links TRBV6-5 to TRBJ1-2, with D unclear. The CDR3 runs to 11 residues. Trimming took off 2 bases at V and 6 bases at J, with 4 bases between the two ends. Germline CDR1 is MNHEY and CDR2 is SVGAGI. CDR3 bases: TGTGCCAGCAGTTACCAAAATGGCTACACCTTC. Amino acid sequence: CASSYQNGYTF.

This chain connects TRBV13 to TRBJ2-1; 9 bases are a match to TRBD2. The CDR3 has 13 residues. Per germline, CDR1 PRHDT and CDR2 FYEKMQ (reference sequence). V shed 6 bases, J shed 8 bases, and the junction held 5 bases outside the gene matches. The CDR3 sequence: CASRYSGSHEQFF. The CDR3 DNA follows: TGTGCCAGCAGATATAGCGGGAGCCATGAGCAGTTCTTC.

The genes are TRBV4-2 and TRBJ2-3; 7 bases line up with TRBD1. This CDR3 comprises 19 residues. CDR1 is LGHNA and CDR2 is YNFKEQ in the germline V gene. V shed 0 bases and J 4 bases; nucleotides not matched to a gene: 16. CDR3 region: CASSQDMWETGFLPDTQYF. DNA for the CDR3: TGTGCCAGCAGCCAAGATATGTGGGAGACAGGGTTTTTGCCAGATACGCAGTATTTT.

V usage is TRBV25-1 and J usage is TRBJ2-3, with D tentatively TRBD1 (5 bases). Trimming stripped 7 bases from V and 7 bases from J, with 9 bases between. CDR1 and CDR2 (germline): MGHDK, SYGVNS. The CDR3 length is 11 residues. The CDR3 loop reads CASNPGNTQYF. DNA of the CDR3: TGTGCCAGCAACCCAGGGAATACGCAGTATTTT.

The chain has TRBV7-9 and TRBJ2-1; TRBD2 matches 9 bases. The germline V gene encodes CDR1 SEHNR and CDR2 FQNEAQ (reference sequence). The length of the CDR3 is 17 residues. V lost 5 bases to trimming and J lost 4 bases; unmatched junction nucleotides: 12. This CDR3 is CASSPLAGWGKYNEQFF. DNA of the CDR3: TGTGCCAGCAGCCCGCTAGCGGGATGGGGAAAATACAATGAGCAGTTCTTC.

This clone has only one observation. Other DNA variants within this sample encode the same CDR3. The V call is TRBV5-1, the J call TRBJ2-2; 11 bases align to TRBD1. CDR1 is SGHRS, CDR2 YFSETQ, per germline. The CDR3 sequence is 15 residues long. V was pared by 0 bases and J by 6 bases, with 1 base of the junction left unmatched. The CDR3 here is CASSLEGQGAGELFF. CDR3 bases: TGCGCCAGCAGCTTGGAGGGACAGGGGGCCGGGGAGCTGTTTTTT.

The chain joins TRBV5-1 to TRBJ2-6, with 7 nucleotides matching TRBD1. J was trimmed by 2 bases and V by 4 bases; bases with no gene match: 3. CDR1 is SGHRS, CDR2 YFSETQ, per germline. The CDR3 runs to 15 residues. CDR3 region: CASSRGQAGANVLTF. CDR3 DNA: TGCGCCAGCAGCCGAGGACAGGCTGGGGCCAACGTCCTGACTTTC.

The chain joins TRBV7-3 to TRBJ1-4; maybe TRBD1 (6 bases). The V gene's germline CDR1 is SGHTA and CDR2 FQGTGA. This CDR3 comprises 16 residues. V dropped 4 bases and J dropped 0 bases, with 12 bases sitting between them. CDR3 amino acids: CASSCTGFPTNEKLFF. In nucleotides, the CDR3 is TGTGCCAGCAGCTGTACAGGGTTTCCAACTAATGAAAAACTGTTTTTT. Looking up the rest from reference TRBV7-3 and TRBJ1-4 gives the full variable domain: GAGVSQTPSNKVTEKGKYVELRCDPISGHTALYWYRQSLGQGPEFLIYFQGTGAADDSGLPNDRFFAVRPEGSVSTLKIQRTERGDSAVYLCASSCTGFPTNEKLFFGSGTQLSVL.

The V gene is TRBV6-5, the J gene TRBJ2-1; 8 positions match TRBD2. The CDR3 runs 15 residues. Germline loops: CDR1 MNHEY, CDR2 SVGAGI. The trim removed 10 bases at V and 9 bases at J, leaving 17 bases unmatched. The CDR3 sequence is CATGGSERENGEQFF. CDR3 bases: TGTGCCACCGGGGGGTCGGAGCGGGAGAACGGTGAGCAGTTCTTC.

This sequence joins TRBV3-1 (or the pseudogene TRBV3-2) and TRBJ2-2; D is possibly TRBD2 (6 bases). Deletions cut 4 bases from V and 13 bases from J, with 13 bases between. Germline values: CDR1 LGHDT, CDR2 YNNKEL (reference sequence). This CDR3 region has 12 residues. CDR3 amino acids: CASSPSGRWLFF. The CDR3 nucleotides read TGTGCCAGCAGCCCCTCGGGGAGGTGGCTGTTTTTT.

The rearrangement uses TRBV10-3 and TRBJ1-5; the D gene is possibly TRBD1 (6 bases). V lost 2 bases to trimming and J lost 5 bases, with 13 bases between them. There are 15 residues in the CDR3. Germline V gene data show CDR1 as ENHRY and CDR2 as SYGVKD. CDR3 nucleotide sequence: TGTGCCATCAGTGAGAGGACAGTGACACATCAGCCCCAGCATTTT. Translated: CAISERTVTHQPQHF.

Notes on this clone: Additional DNA sequences in this sample encode the identical CDR3. The chain carries TRBV4-3 and TRBJ2-7; D might be TRBD2 (5 bases). The CDR3 totals 15 residues. Trimming cost V 5 bases and J 0 bases, with 14 bases left between them. CDR1 LGHNA and CDR2 YSLEER come from the germline V gene. Here the CDR3 DNA reads TGCGCCAGCAGCTACGGAAGGGAGAGCTCCTACGAGCAGTACTTC. This gives the protein CASSYGRESSYEQYF.

This sequence joins TRBV4-1 and TRBJ2-7; 7 positions match TRBD2. The trim removed 0 bases at V and 2 bases at J, leaving 1 base unmatched. CDR3 length: 14 residues. Germline V gene lookup returns CDR1 MGHRA and CDR2 YSYEKL. The CDR3 sequence is CASSQERGTYEQYF. In DNA form, the CDR3 reads TGCGCCAGCAGCCAAGAGCGGGGGACCTACGAGCAGTACTTC.

The V gene is TRBV5-1, the J gene TRBJ1-6; D perhaps matches TRBD1 (5 bases). The germline gives CDR1 SGHRS, CDR2 YFSETQ. CDR3 size: 17 residues. V was trimmed by 4 bases and J by 0 bases, leaving 14 bases between them. CDR3 loop: CASSQGLMSSYNSPLHF. The DNA for the CDR3 is TGCGCCAGCAGCCAGGGACTGATGAGCTCCTATAATTCACCCCTCCACTTT.

The chain couples TRBV24-1 to TRBJ1-3; D remains ambiguous. CDR3 length: 13 residues. From germline, CDR1 is KGHDR and CDR2 SFDVKD. Trimming removed 5 bases at V and 9 bases at J, with 13 bases between. The CDR3 nucleotides are TGTGCCACCAGTGCCCGGGGAGGGTCCACCATATATTTT. Its translation is CATSARGGSTIYF.

The chain uses TRBV12-3 or TRBV12-4 and TRBJ2-3; TRBD1 aligns across 7 bases. The CDR3 is 13 amino acids. The V segment lost 6 bases and the J segment 4 bases; nucleotides outside the gene matches: 4. CDR3 loop: CASSPGTADTQYF. CDR3 in DNA: TGTGCCAGCAGCCCCGGGACAGCAGATACGCAGTATTTT.

V and J are TRBV30 and TRBJ1-2, with D possibly matching TRBD1 (5 bases). The CDR3 is 13 amino acids. Trimming took 1 base from V and 0 from J, leaving 6 bases between them. CDR1 is GTSNPN, CDR2 SVGIG, per germline (reference sequence). This CDR3 is CAWSGQTNYGYTF. The CDR3 DNA follows: TGTGCCTGGAGTGGACAGACTAACTATGGCTACACCTTC.

A word on this clone: Within the sample, other DNA sequences also encode this same CDR3. The rearrangement links TRBV18 to TRBJ2-7; D unclear. This CDR3 has 13 residues. V dropped 0 bases and J dropped 3 bases, with 6 bases sitting between them. The V gene's germline CDR1 is KGHSH and CDR2 LQKENI. The CDR3 region has the DNA TGTGCCAGCTCACCACCATATAGCTACGAGCAGTACTTC. Its protein product is CASSPPYSYEQYF.